This TCR beta chain was captured by sequencing in a study of persistence of HIV-infected CD4 T cells. For the study at large: A median of around 8 years of suppressive ART preceded sampling. Broader study findings: Compared with CD3/CD28-stimulated cells, CMV- and Gag-responding cells showed lower TCRbeta richness.

Cells were stimulated nonspecifically with anti-CD3/anti-CD28 magnetic beads. CD4+ T cells upregulating both CD40 ligand and CD69 were sorted as responding cells. Inclusion required CMV-positive serology and CD4+ counts above 400 cells/uL. Sequencing used immunoSEQ version 4 in survey mode. Template was genomic DNA at about 10 ng/uL, with up to 1 ug used per sample. Assay: immunoSEQ multiplex PCR; the TCRdb copy retains only in-frame clones and omits some. This table holds 40,000 or so clones, roughly nine tenths found once. The CDR3 length is 15 residues. Germline values: CDR1 SQVTM, CDR2 ANQGSEA. The V segment lost 6 bases and the J segment 8 bases; nucleotides outside the gene matches: 13. Regarding this clone: Its target is not known.

The V call is TRBV29-1, the J call TRBJ1-4, with 9 bases that match TRBD1. The specimen comprised CD4+ T cells sorted from PBMCs after approximately 20-hour stimulation, sampled from a patient who received antiretroviral therapy. This clonotype was sampled from an adult man with HIV who was CMV-seropositive. In DNA, the CDR3 is TGCAGCGTGGTAAACCTGGGACAGGGCCACGAAAAACTGTTTTTT. Protein sequence: CSVVNLGQGHEKLFF.